Listed below are T cell receptor beta chains from one sample, sequenced in a study of T cell repertoires in aging, cancer and after chemotherapy. TCRdb used MiXCR to reprocess the multiplex PCR reads, holding one entry per CDR3 protein. Of some 3,200 distinct CDR3 sequences in the sample, 25% were seen once. Sequencing was performed on blood. These receptors all stem from a human donor with a solid tumor. Both conserved end residues are part of each CDR3. Each record gives: J gene, V gene, clone size, CDR3 protein. Size is omitted from some rows. Given values are once, few, many or a class for expanded clones.

J gene: TRBJ2-7; V gene: TRBV27; clone size: NA; CDR3 protein: CASSSWVLAGGRDEQYF
J gene: TRBJ1-3; V gene: TRBV6-1; clone size: NA; CDR3 protein: CASSEAPGLRNTIYF
J gene: TRBJ2-3; V gene: TRBV4-1; clone size: once; CDR3 protein: CASSQTDRGLYTDTQYF
J gene: TRBJ2-1; V gene: TRBV2; clone size: few; CDR3 protein: CAWLTSSSYNEQFF
J gene: TRBJ2-1; V gene: TRBV11-1; clone size: few; CDR3 protein: CASSLASGSYNEQFF
J gene: TRBJ2-3; V gene: TRBV19; clone size: medium-sized; CDR3 protein: CASQRNLGSTDTQYF
J gene: TRBJ2-5; V gene: TRBV6-5; clone size: few; CDR3 protein: CASRPTLGAGQETQYF
J gene: TRBJ2-3; V gene: TRBV12-3/TRBV12-4; clone size: medium-sized; CDR3 protein: CASSLNSGGFTDTQYF
J gene: TRBJ1-2; V gene: TRBV7-9; clone size: NA; CDR3 protein: CASSLRGDYGYTF
J gene: TRBJ2-7; V gene: TRBV27; clone size: NA; CDR3 protein: CASSGRQVTYEQYF
J gene: TRBJ2-1; V gene: TRBV7-6; clone size: medium-sized; CDR3 protein: CASSLVLGGNEQFF
J gene: TRBJ2-5; V gene: TRBV13; clone size: few; CDR3 protein: CASSLVVPGGSETQYF
J gene: TRBJ2-5; V gene: TRBV5-6; clone size: few; CDR3 protein: CASSTNDWAGQETQYF
J gene: TRBJ2-3; V gene: TRBV20-1; clone size: NA; CDR3 protein: CSARDWSGLTITDTQYF
J gene: TRBJ2-7; V gene: TRBV5-1; clone size: few; CDR3 protein: CASSFMDSYEQYF
J gene: TRBJ1-3; V gene: TRBV27; clone size: medium-sized; CDR3 protein: CASTQNTIYF
J gene: TRBJ2-7; V gene: TRBV29-1; clone size: medium-sized; CDR3 protein: CSVVGPRSSYEQYF
J gene: TRBJ2-1; V gene: TRBV7-9; clone size: NA; CDR3 protein: CASSLGGLNNEQFF